Below are 3 T cell receptor beta chains sequenced from a single sample in a study of T cells in Graves' hyperthyroidism and ophthalmopathy. RNA transcripts served as the template for amplifying TCR beta CDR3 regions. First-round RT-PCR with HTBI primers amplified the TCR CDR3 region. TCRdb reprocessed the multiplex PCR reads with MiXCR, giving one entry per CDR3 protein. The data show about 500,000 distinct CDR3 sequences, 13% to 15% seen once. What was sequenced was blood. These receptors originate from a woman aged 18 to 35 with Graves' hyperthyroidism.

The V gene is TRBV5-4, the J gene TRBJ2-5; tentatively, D is TRBD2 (6 bases). The CDR3 is 17 amino acids. V was shortened by 4 bases and J by 8 bases, with 27 bases between the two germline ends. CDR1 is SGHNT and CDR2 is YYREEE in the germline V gene (reference sequence). Here the CDR3 reads CASSPARTTPTRDTQYF. CDR3 coding DNA: TGTGCCAGCAGCCCCGCTAGGACTACACCAACAAGAGATACCCAGTACTTC.

This clonotype was seen ten or more times. V gene TRBV24-1 combines with J gene TRBJ1-5, with TRBD1 as a possible D gene (5 bases). CDR3 length: 14 amino acids. V lost 6 bases, J lost 0 bases, and 8 bases lay in between. CDR1 and CDR2 from the germline V gene are KGHDR and SFDVKD. This chain's CDR3 is CATSPQDSNQPQHF. The CDR3 nucleotides read TGTGCCACCAGTCCACAGGATAGCAATCAGCCCCAGCATTTT.

At least ten counts were recorded for this clonotype. V usage is TRBV6-1 and J usage is TRBJ2-2; 8 bases match TRBD2. The junction had 6 bases not matched to a gene; V was cut back by 5 bases and J by 1 base. The CDR3 has 16 residues. Germline CDR1 reads MNHNS; CDR2 reads SASEGT. DNA for the CDR3: TGTGCCAGCAGTTCCCTAGCGGGTAGGAACACCGGGGAGCTGTTTTTT. It specifies CASSSLAGRNTGELFF.